The 28 T cell receptor beta chains reported below all come from one sample, sequenced in a study of T cells after yellow fever vaccination. TCRdb reprocessed the 5' RACE reads via MiXCR and lists one record per CDR3 protein. The sample holds about 150,000 distinct CDR3 sequences; approximately 6.2% are singletons and the top ten take under 3%. The material sequenced was CD4+ T cells sorted from PBMCs, taken on the day of the first yellow fever vaccination. The receptors come from a man aged 18-30 years who received the YFV17D yellow fever vaccine.

This clonotype appeared many times. The chain uses TRBV20-1 and TRBJ1-5; 7 positions match TRBD1. The CDR3 extends over 13 amino acids. The junction had 5 bases not matched to a gene; V was cut back by 3 bases and J by 6 bases. The germline V gene encodes CDR1 DFQATT and CDR2 SNEGSKA (reference sequence). CDR3 sequence: CSASQGEGQPQHF. For the CDR3, the DNA is TGCAGTGCTAGCCAGGGGGAAGGTCAGCCCCAGCATTTT.

CDR3 coding DNA: TGCGCCTGCAGGGCCCACATTTACGAGCAGTACGTC. Protein: CACRAHIYEQYV. V is TRBV23-1 and J is TRBJ2-7, with a tentative D call TRBD1 (5 bases). TRBV23-1 qualifies as an ORF whose function is uncertain. This CDR3 spans 12 amino acids.

This clonotype was observed a handful of times. The chain recombines TRBV20-1 with TRBJ2-3, with D uncertain. The CDR3 sequence is 12 residues long. Germline values: CDR1 DFQATT, CDR2 SNEGSKA (reference sequence). The ends were cut back, 7 bases at V and 5 bases at J, with 13 bases in the middle. CDR3 protein: CSVADHLDTQYF. The CDR3 DNA is TGCAGTGTTGCGGACCACCTAGATACGCAGTATTTT.

The chain couples TRBV5-1 to TRBJ1-2; 9 bases map to TRBD1. The V gene's germline CDR1 is SGHRS and CDR2 YFSETQ. The CDR3 length is 14 residues. V lost 2 bases to trimming and J lost 3 bases; unmatched junction nucleotides: 2. CDR3 nucleotide sequence: TGCGCCAGCAGCTTACAGGGGGCGCACTATGGCTACACCTTC. It is translated as CASSLQGAHYGYTF.

This chain links TRBV20-1 with TRBJ2-7; tentative D call: TRBD1 (6 bases). Per the germline V gene, CDR1 is DFQATT and CDR2 is SNEGSKA (reference sequence). Between the trimmed V and J ends, which lost 2 bases and 4 bases, there was a span of 9 bases. This CDR3 is 12 amino acids long. This CDR3 is CSARRQDYEQYV. CDR3 in DNA: TGCAGTGCTAGACGACAGGATTACGAGCAGTACGTC.

The rearrangement links TRBV7-2 to TRBJ2-7; D unresolved. The germline V gene encodes CDR1 SGHTA and CDR2 FQGNSA. CDR3 length: 13 amino acids. Trimming pared 2 bases from V and 3 bases from J, leaving 8 bases between. The CDR3 region has the DNA TGTGCCAGCAGCTTATCCGGCGGCTACGAGCAGTACGTC. Translation: CASSLSGGYEQYV.

This clonotype has ten or more counts. The chain employs TRBV6-5 and TRBJ2-7, with unresolved D. The V end was cut by 0 bases, the J end by 0 bases, with 12 bases between. Germline lookup yields CDR1 MNHEY and CDR2 SVGAGI. CDR3 length: 16 amino acids. CDR3 coding DNA: TGTGCCAGCAGTTACTCGGACGACCCTAGCTCCTACGAGCAGTACGTC. This encodes CASSYSDDPSSYEQYV.

This clonotype occurred a few times. In DNA form, the CDR3 reads TGTGCCAGTATAAGTGCGGGGGGGAACACCGGGGAGCTGTTTTTT. Encoded protein: CASISAGGNTGELFF. The chain carries TRBV19 and TRBJ2-2, with 8 bases aligning to TRBD2. Germline CDR1 LNHDA, CDR2 SQIVND (reference sequence). The CDR3 totals 15 residues. V was pared by 7 bases and J by 1 base, with 5 bases of the junction left unmatched.

This clonotype occurred many times. The J gene is TRBJ2-5, the V gene TRBV12-3 or TRBV12-4; unclear D gene. The CDR3 length is 12 residues. Trimming removed 3 bases from V and 4 bases from J, with 6 bases in between. This chain's CDR3 is CASSFDRETQYF. The CDR3 DNA follows: TGTGCCAGCAGTTTCGACCGAGAGACCCAGTACTTC.

The sample holds one count of this clonotype. It is likely a read error, because the conserved phenylalanine at the end of the CDR3 is missing. The V call is TRBV7-2, the J call TRBJ2-5; either TRBD1 or TRBD2 may fit D (5 bases each). The CDR3 has 15 amino acids. CDR1 and CDR2 (germline): SGHTA, FQGNSA. V dropped 3 bases and J dropped 1 base, with 12 bases sitting between them. DNA for the CDR3: TGTGCCAGCAGCTTCCGGGACGGCAGCCAAGAGACCCAGTACTAC. Its translation: CASSFRDGSQETQYY.

This clonotype has at least ten counts. The rearrangement joins TRBV18 to TRBJ2-7, with D possibly TRBD1 on 6 matching bases. The germline V gene has CDR1 KGHSH and CDR2 LQKENI. CDR3 size: 15 residues. Trimming removed 3 bases from V and 5 bases from J, with 17 bases in between. CDR3 DNA: TGTGCCAGCTCACCGGGGGCCAGCACCACCCACGAGCAGTACTTC. It codes for CASSPGASTTHEQYF.

This clonotype was found many times. The V and J genes are TRBV12-3 or TRBV12-4 and TRBJ1-6; D is unresolved. The CDR3 spans 12 residues. V was clipped by 3 bases and J by 7 bases, with 4 bases between them. CDR3 sequence: CASSFVNSPLHF. The CDR3 DNA follows: TGTGCCAGCAGTTTTGTGAATTCACCCCTCCACTTT.

This clonotype was detected many times. The chain employs TRBV7-9 and TRBJ2-3, with 7 bases identical to TRBD1. V shed 6 bases, J shed 2 bases, and the junction held 8 bases outside the gene matches. The CDR3 runs to 15 residues. Per the germline V gene, CDR1 is SEHNR and CDR2 is FQNEAQ (reference sequence). The CDR3 bases are TGTGCCAGCAGTCCGACAGGGATCACCACAGATACGCAGTATTTT. The encoded protein is CASSPTGITTDTQYF. Combining the CDR3 with reference TRBV7-9 and TRBJ2-3 gives the whole variable domain DTGVSQNPRHKITKRGQNVTFRCDPISEHNRLYWYRQTLGQGPEFLTYFQNEAQLEKSRLLSDRFSAERPKGSFSTLEIQRTEQGDSAMYLCASSPTGITTDTQYFGPGTRLTVL.

This clonotype was recorded many times. The chain carries TRBV20-1 and TRBJ2-1; D ambiguous. Germline V CDR1 and CDR2: DFQATT, SNEGSKA (reference sequence). V was pared by 3 bases and J by 8 bases, with 8 bases between. This CDR3 comprises 11 residues. For the CDR3, the DNA is TGCAGTGCTAGTTCTTGGGATGAGCAGTTCTTC. It encodes CSASSWDEQFF.

This clonotype came up many times. The chain employs TRBV5-1 and TRBJ1-4, with D maybe TRBD1 (5 bases). V was clipped by 0 bases and J by 10 bases, with 16 bases between them. Germline loops: CDR1 SGHRS, CDR2 YFSETQ. CDR3 length equals 15 residues. The CDR3 loop is CASSLGQGLEGKLFF. DNA for the CDR3: TGCGCCAGCAGCTTGGGGCAGGGTCTAGAAGGAAAACTGTTTTTT.

The J gene is TRBJ1-6, the V gene TRBV7-6, with a weak D call TRBD1 (5 bases). Germline V gene data show CDR1 as SGHVS and CDR2 as FNYEAQ. CDR3 length: 15 residues. Between the trimmed V and J ends, which lost 5 bases and 8 bases, there was a span of 16 bases. The CDR3 region is CASSAGAGLDSPLHF. CDR3 coding DNA: TGTGCCAGCAGCGCCGGGGCAGGTTTGGATTCACCCCTCCACTTT.

The chain couples TRBV7-9 to TRBJ2-7, with D tentatively TRBD2 (5 bases). The germline CDR1 and CDR2 sequences are SEHNR and FQNEAQ (reference sequence). V dropped 5 bases and J dropped 9 bases, with 14 bases sitting between them. This CDR3 spans 12 amino acids. CDR3 DNA sequence: TGTGCCAGCAGCCGTGACGAGGGTGGGCAGTACGTC. As protein: CASSRDEGGQYV.

This clonotype showed up just a few times. This chain links TRBV7-3 with TRBJ2-5; D is possibly TRBD2 (5 bases). V lost 0 bases and J lost 5, with 13 bases in between. Germline CDR1 is SGHTA and CDR2 is FQGTGA. CDR3 length equals 15 residues. This CDR3 reads CASSLTRAPRETQYF. CDR3 DNA sequence: TGTGCCAGCAGCTTAACGAGGGCGCCTCGGGAGACCCAGTACTTC.

This sequence joins TRBV9 and TRBJ1-1; no firm D call. Trimming removed 1 base at V and 0 bases at J, with 10 bases between. The V gene's germline CDR1 is SGDLS and CDR2 YYNGEE. CDR3 length: 15 amino acids. The CDR3 nucleotides read TGTGCCAGCAGCGTACAGTCCGACATGAACACTGAAGCTTTCTTT. Amino acids: CASSVQSDMNTEAFF.

This clonotype was seen only a few times. The J gene is TRBJ2-1, the V gene TRBV25-1; TRBD2 agrees at 7 bases. Trimming took 1 base from V and 9 from J; bases not matched to a gene: 12. The germline gives CDR1 MGHDK, CDR2 SYGVNS. The CDR3 totals 16 residues. The CDR3 reads CASSEFLALSGGEQFF. For the CDR3, the DNA is TGTGCCAGCAGTGAATTTCTGGCACTCTCGGGGGGTGAGCAGTTCTTC.

The chain employs TRBV7-2 and TRBJ2-3, with D tentatively TRBD1 (5 bases). From germline, CDR1 is SGHTA and CDR2 FQGNSA. This CDR3 has 15 residues. The V gene lost 6 bases and the J gene lost 13 bases, with 26 bases spanning the gap. CDR3 loop: CASSPAASRAHSKYF. DNA of the CDR3: TGTGCCAGCAGTCCAGCTGCCTCCAGGGCACACTCGAAGTATTTT.

Many counts were recorded for this clonotype. The rearrangement joins TRBV14 to TRBJ2-2; the D is unclear. Germline assignment: CDR1 SGHDN and CDR2 FVKESK. V shed 1 base and J shed 5 bases, with 14 bases lying between them. This CDR3 is built from 16 residues. The CDR3 is CASSQVNSSLTGELFF. CDR3 in DNA: TGTGCCAGCAGCCAAGTTAACTCCAGCTTGACCGGGGAGCTGTTTTTT. Full variable domain (rest looked up from reference TRBV14 and TRBJ2-2): EAGVTQFPSHSVIEKGQTVTLRCDPISGHDNLYWYRRVMGKEIKFLLHFVKESKQDESGMPNNRFLAERTGGTYSTLKVQPAELEDSGVYFCASSQVNSSLTGELFFGEGSRLTVL.

The rearrangement joins TRBV20-1 to TRBJ2-1, with 10 nucleotides matching TRBD2. This CDR3 contains 16 residues. Germline CDR1 DFQATT, CDR2 SNEGSKA (reference sequence). Trimming at V came to 3 bases and at J to 8 bases, leaving 13 bases not matched to a gene. The DNA of the CDR3 is TGCAGTGCTAGGATGACAGCGGGGGGGCATTTATATGAGCAGTTCTTC. It is translated as CSARMTAGGHLYEQFF.

The J gene is TRBJ2-7, the V gene TRBV6-5; D not resolved. Germline V gene data show CDR1 as MNHEY and CDR2 as SVGAGI. CDR3 size: 14 residues. V lost 0 bases, J lost 0 bases, and 6 bases lay in between. The CDR3 DNA follows: TGTGCCAGCAGTTACTCTCACAGCTCCTACGAGCAGTACTTC. Residues: CASSYSHSSYEQYF.

This clonotype has at least ten counts. This chain uses TRBV3-1 with TRBJ2-1, with 13 bases fitting TRBD2. CDR3 length equals 16 residues. Germline assignment: CDR1 LGHDT and CDR2 YNNKEL (reference sequence). Trimming removed 4 bases from V and 8 bases from J; junction bases left unmatched: 8. CDR3 amino acids: CASSPPGLAGIDEQFF. The CDR3 DNA reads as TGTGCCAGCAGCCCGCCGGGACTAGCGGGGATCGATGAGCAGTTCTTC.

Comment on this clonotype: One end of the junction is discordant with germline, which a read error may explain. The rearrangement uses TRBV7-9 and TRBJ2-3; D unclear. CDR3 length: 15 amino acids. Germline-derived CDR1 and CDR2 are SEHNR and FQNEAQ (reference sequence). The CDR3 sequence: CASSPPRFRTDTQYF. The DNA of the CDR3 is TGTGCCAGCAGCCCCCCGAGGTTTCGCACGGATACGCAGTATTTT. The variable domain in full, with the rest retrieved from reference TRBV7-9 and TRBJ2-3, is DTGVSQNPRHKITKRGQNVTFRCDPISEHNRLYWYRQTLGQGPEFLTYFQNEAQLEKSRLLSDRFSAERPKGSFSTLEIQRTEQGDSAMYLCASSPPRFRTDTQYFGPGTRLTVL.

The gene calls are TRBV6-4 and TRBJ1-2, with 8 bases identical to TRBD1. Looked up from germline, CDR1 is MRHNA and CDR2 is SNTAGT. J was trimmed by 7 bases and V by 6 bases; bases with no gene match: 10. The length of the CDR3 is 14 residues. The chain's CDR3 is CASRQGQGGVGYTF. CDR3 sequence (DNA): TGTGCCAGCAGACAAGGACAGGGAGGAGTTGGCTACACCTTC.

This clonotype was detected ten times or more. The chain combines TRBV5-1 with TRBJ2-5; a possible D gene is TRBD1 (6 bases). Germline V CDR1 and CDR2: SGHRS, YFSETQ. There are 15 residues in the CDR3. V lost 0 bases to trimming and J lost 0 bases, with 9 bases between them. The CDR3 sequence: CASSLEGVYQETQYF. The CDR3, as DNA: TGCGCCAGCAGCTTGGAGGGGGTCTACCAAGAGACCCAGTACTTC.